Listed below are T cell receptor beta chains from one sample, sequenced in a study of human CD8 memory T cell subsets. Reprocessing the 5' RACE reads, TCRdb reports a single entry for every CDR3 protein and omits DNA. The sample's table shows some 9,600 distinct CDR3 sequences. Sequenced: CD8+ stem-like memory T cells (TSCM and TCM) sorted from PBMCs. Every receptor here comes from a human donor in good health. Each CDR3 is given with its conserved first and last residue. Part of the rows lack a size; the others show once, few, many or a class for expanded clones.

>TRBV25-1|TRBJ1-5|.
CASSGGQGGNQPQHF
>TRBV29-1|TRBJ2-3|medium-sized
CSVATSGGATDTQYF
>TRBV7-3|TRBJ1-6|.
CASSQKGDSYSPLHF
>TRBV7-8|TRBJ1-4|medium-sized
CASSLVSGTADEKLFF
>TRBV5-6|TRBJ2-1|.
CASSLGQGAGNEQFF
>TRBV2|TRBJ2-7|.
CASSPLGESFKQYF
>TRBV7-9|TRBJ2-1|.
CASSSIDSYNEQFF
>TRBV4-2|TRBJ2-2|.
CASSHLAGDDTGELFF
>TRBV12-3/TRBV12-4|TRBJ2-1|.
CASSSGLAGYNEQFF
>TRBV10-3|TRBJ1-4|.
CAIRGQSNEKLFF
>TRBV24-1|TRBJ2-1|medium-sized
CATSDFTNPLSLHEQFF
>TRBV6-5|TRBJ1-4|.
CASSYSGTPEGEKLFF
>TRBV7-3|TRBJ2-1|.
CASSLLRIGHNEQFF
>TRBV5-1|TRBJ1-6|.
CASSSGQSNSPLHF
>TRBV13|TRBJ2-5|.
CASSLTGGKETQYF
>TRBV6-5|TRBJ2-7|.
CASSYSGTSGGYEQYF
>TRBV7-9|TRBJ2-2|medium-sized
CASSLRTGELFF
>TRBV7-9|TRBJ2-7|.
CASSSPAGREQYF
>TRBV7-9|TRBJ2-7|medium-sized
CASSLASLRLGPEQYF
>TRBV20-1|TRBJ2-7|.
CSARPVEQGWDYEQYF
>TRBV28|TRBJ2-1|.
CASSSPGHNEQFF
>TRBV7-3|TRBJ2-7|.
CASSLAGGNYEQYF
>TRBV24-1|TRBJ2-2|.
CATSETGLGELFF
>TRBV25-1|TRBJ1-2|medium-sized
CASSPGTAYGYTF
>TRBV5-1|TRBJ2-1|medium-sized
CASSSTNEQFF
>TRBV7-9|TRBJ2-1|.
CASSFTFDEQFF
>TRBV11-2|TRBJ2-2|medium-sized
CASSLDRLAGVLNTGELFF
>TRBV7-7|TRBJ2-5|.
CASSLGGIQETQYF
>TRBV28|TRBJ2-1|medium-sized
CASSTGLADYNEQFF
>TRBV9|TRBJ2-1|.
CASSVDGRPYGEQFF
>TRBV28|TRBJ2-7|medium-sized
CASIPGQGINEQYF
>TRBV25-1|TRBJ1-6|.
CASSLNYNSPLHF
>TRBV7-9|TRBJ2-6|.
CASSTERAWAGANVLTF
>TRBV19|TRBJ2-1|.
CASSPSMSSYNEQFF
>TRBV29-1|TRBJ2-7|medium-sized
CSVSRENTYEQYF
>TRBV12-3/TRBV12-4|TRBJ2-1|.
CASSLTGVLYMNEQFF
>TRBV20-1|TRBJ2-2|.
CSARDLVSGVNTGELFF
>TRBV6-5|TRBJ2-7|.
CASSYGGRSYEQYF